This TCR beta chain was observed in a study of T-cell reconstitution after alpha-beta-depleted transplantation in children. There are a few counts of this clonotype. During its preparation, the TCRbeta library received unique molecular identifiers. MiXCR was run by TCRdb on the PCR reads, yielding one entry per CDR3 protein. Among 500,000 to 600,000 distinct CDR3 sequences, around a third were seen once, and the ten largest hold 2% to 3%. This CDR3 contains 16 residues. V lost 3 bases to trimming and J lost 4 bases, with 17 bases between them. Germline CDR1 and CDR2: SGHKS and YYEKEE (reference sequence).

The sample in question was PBMCs from the stem cell graft donor, obtained from the stem cell graft. The sequence derives from a human donor who donated a stem cell graft to a child with aplastic anemia. V usage is TRBV5-5 and J usage is TRBJ2-1; TRBD1 or TRBD2 may be the D gene (5 bases each). CDR3 coding DNA: TGTGCCAGCAGCTGGGACGGAATCTACCTATACAATGAGCAGTTCTTC. Translating it yields CASSWDGIYLYNEQFF.